The rows below give T cell receptor beta chains drawn from one sample of a study of T cell responses to AZD1222 COVID-19 vaccine. Produced via immunoSEQ multiplex PCR; TCRdb's table is partial and in-frame only. The repertoire holds under 200,000 clones, with approximately 92% as singletons. The sequences come from peripheral blood, collected on day 0 of AZD1222 vaccination. The receptor set was obtained from an adult in good health. Each CDR3 is given with its conserved first and last residue.

>TRBJ1-4|15|TRBV7-2
CASSSQTGQFEKLFF
>TRBJ2-3|16|TRBV4-1
CASSQDRWGYTDTQYF
>TRBJ2-7|16|TRBV9
CASSALEGTLRDEQYF
>TRBJ2-1|14|TRBV24-1
CATGPGGLYNEQFF
>TRBJ2-3|16|TRBV5-4
CASSLGTGGRADTQYF
>TRBJ1-4|17|TRBV15
CATSGVVREQNNEKLFF
>TRBJ2-1|15|TRBV3-1/TRBV3-2
CASSPTLEGYNEQFF
>TRBJ2-5|17|TRBV4-1
CASSHQSGTGARETQYF
>TRBJ1-1|14|TRBV19
CASRAGTVNTEAFF
>TRBJ1-1|14|TRBV6-6
CASSPDRGATEAFF
>TRBJ1-6|16|TRBV4-3
CASSQASNGDYSPLHF
>TRBJ1-1|14|TRBV7-2
CASSSYRGPAEAFF
>TRBJ1-3|15|TRBV19
CASTLGGIAGNTIYF
>TRBJ1-2|16|TRBV6-2/TRBV6-3
CASSPLGEALFGGYTF
>TRBJ2-1|14|TRBV11-3
CASSPLTSGGEQFF
>TRBJ2-3|17|TRBV13
CASSLGTGAQGTDTQYF
>TRBJ2-3|15|TRBV7-3
CASSLGDGGTDTQYF
>TRBJ1-1|14|TRBV24-1
CATSEAGGITEAFF
>TRBJ2-2|15|TRBV10-3
CAISGPSGFTGELFF
>TRBJ2-2|17|TRBV9
CASSVVGGGPSTGELFF
>TRBJ1-3|16|TRBV6-2/TRBV6-3
CASSYYRAISGNTIYF
>TRBJ1-3|16|TRBV6-5
CASSYSSGGGGNTIYF
>TRBJ1-5|13|TRBV5-5
CASSFSRAEPQHF
>TRBJ1-1|13|TRBV11-2
CASSLAENTEAFF
>TRBJ2-7|13|TRBV6-2/TRBV6-3
CASSRPGYYEQYF
>TRBJ2-1|15|TRBV27
CASSPRAGVNNEQFF
>TRBJ2-7|13|TRBV16
CASSQTGSYEQYF
>TRBJ1-6|14|TRBV27
CASSSGQGRSPLHF
>TRBJ2-3|14|TRBV19
CASSMGRGADTQYF
>TRBJ1-5|15|TRBV19
CASSIVGLGDQPQHF
>TRBJ1-2|15|TRBV6-5
CASAQIPTENYGYTF